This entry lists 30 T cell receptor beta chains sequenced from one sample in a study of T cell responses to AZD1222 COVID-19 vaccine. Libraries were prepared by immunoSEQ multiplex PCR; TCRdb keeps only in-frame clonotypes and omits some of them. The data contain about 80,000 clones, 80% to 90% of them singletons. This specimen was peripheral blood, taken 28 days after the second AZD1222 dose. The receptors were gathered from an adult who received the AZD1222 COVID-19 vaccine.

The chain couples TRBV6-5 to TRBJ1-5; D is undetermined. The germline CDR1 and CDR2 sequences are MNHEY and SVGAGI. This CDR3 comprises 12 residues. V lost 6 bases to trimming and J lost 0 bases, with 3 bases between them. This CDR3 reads CASRYSNQPQHF. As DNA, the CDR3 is TGTGCCAGCAGATATAGCAATCAGCCCCAGCATTTT.

CDR3 sequence (DNA): TGTGCCAGCAGCCAAGACGGGCGGGGGGGCCGCAATGAGCAGTTCTTC. Translation: CASSQDGRGGRNEQFF. The chain employs TRBV3-1 (or the pseudogene TRBV3-2) and TRBJ2-1; 9 positions match TRBD2. The CDR3 is 16 amino acids. The ends lost 0 bases at V and 6 bases at J; junction bases unmatched: 6. CDR1 and CDR2 (germline): LGHDT, YNNKEL (reference sequence).

As DNA, the CDR3 is TGTGCCAGCAGCTCCTACCCCGGGGGCAACGGCGAGCAGTACTTC. Its protein product is CASSSYPGGNGEQYF. The chain combines TRBV7-2 with TRBJ2-7, with D perhaps assigned TRBD1 or TRBD2 (6 bases each). Germline CDR1 reads SGHTA; CDR2 reads FQGNSA. Trimming pared 4 bases from V and 6 bases from J, leaving 19 bases between. This CDR3 has 15 amino acids.

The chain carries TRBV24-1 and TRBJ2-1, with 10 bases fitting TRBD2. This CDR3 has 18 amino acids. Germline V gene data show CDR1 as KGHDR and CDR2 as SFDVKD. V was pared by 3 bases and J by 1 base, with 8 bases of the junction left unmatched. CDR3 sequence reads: CATSDGAEREGSYNEQFF. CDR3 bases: TGTGCCACCAGTGATGGCGCCGAGCGGGAGGGATCCTACAATGAGCAGTTCTTC.

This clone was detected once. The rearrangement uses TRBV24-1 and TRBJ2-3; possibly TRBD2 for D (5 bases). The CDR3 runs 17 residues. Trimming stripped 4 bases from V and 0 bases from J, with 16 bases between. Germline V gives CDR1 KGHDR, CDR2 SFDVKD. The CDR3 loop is CATSEVGSGASTDTQYF. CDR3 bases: TGTGCCACCAGTGAAGTAGGCAGCGGAGCGAGCACAGATACGCAGTATTTT.

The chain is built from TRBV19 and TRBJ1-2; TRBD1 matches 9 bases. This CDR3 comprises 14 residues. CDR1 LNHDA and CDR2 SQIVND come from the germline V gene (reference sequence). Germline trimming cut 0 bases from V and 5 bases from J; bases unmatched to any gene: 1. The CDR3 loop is CASSIEDRGYGYTF. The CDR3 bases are TGTGCCAGTAGTATAGAGGACAGGGGATATGGCTACACCTTC.

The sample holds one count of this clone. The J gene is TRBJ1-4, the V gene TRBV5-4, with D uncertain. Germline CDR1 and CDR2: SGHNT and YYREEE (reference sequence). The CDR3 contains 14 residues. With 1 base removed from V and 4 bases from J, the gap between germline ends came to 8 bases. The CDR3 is CASSLMGLNEKLFF. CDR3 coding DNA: TGTGCCAGCAGCTTGATGGGCCTTAATGAAAAACTGTTTTTT. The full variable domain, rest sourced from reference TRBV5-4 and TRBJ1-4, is ETGVTQSPTHLIKTRGQQVTLRCSSQSGHNTVSWYQQALGQGPQFIFQYYREEENGRGNFPPRFSGLQFPNYSSELNVNALELDDSALYLCASSLMGLNEKLFFGSGTQLSVL.

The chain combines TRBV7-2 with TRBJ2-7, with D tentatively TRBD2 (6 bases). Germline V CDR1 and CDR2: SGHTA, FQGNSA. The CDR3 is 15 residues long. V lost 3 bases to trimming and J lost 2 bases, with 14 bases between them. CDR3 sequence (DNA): TGTGCCAGCAGCTTGTTGGGGGGAACCCCCTACGAGCAGTACTTC. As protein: CASSLLGGTPYEQYF.

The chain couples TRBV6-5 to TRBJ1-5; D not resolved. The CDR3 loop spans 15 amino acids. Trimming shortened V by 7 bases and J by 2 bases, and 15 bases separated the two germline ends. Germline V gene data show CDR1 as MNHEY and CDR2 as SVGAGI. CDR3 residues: CASNPDLVGNQPQHF. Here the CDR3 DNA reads TGTGCCAGCAATCCAGATCTGGTGGGCAATCAGCCCCAGCATTTT.

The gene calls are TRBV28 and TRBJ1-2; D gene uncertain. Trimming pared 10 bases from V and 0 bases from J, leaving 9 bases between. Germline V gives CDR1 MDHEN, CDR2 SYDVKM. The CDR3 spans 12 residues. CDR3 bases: TGTGCCATGTCAAACCCTAACTATGGCTACACCTTC. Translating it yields CAMSNPNYGYTF.

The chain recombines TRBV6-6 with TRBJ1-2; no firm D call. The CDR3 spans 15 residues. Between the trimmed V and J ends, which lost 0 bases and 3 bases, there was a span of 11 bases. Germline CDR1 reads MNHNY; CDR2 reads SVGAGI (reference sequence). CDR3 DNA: TGTGCCAGCAGTTACTCGCCAAACAGCCACTATGGCTACACCTTC. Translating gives CASSYSPNSHYGYTF.

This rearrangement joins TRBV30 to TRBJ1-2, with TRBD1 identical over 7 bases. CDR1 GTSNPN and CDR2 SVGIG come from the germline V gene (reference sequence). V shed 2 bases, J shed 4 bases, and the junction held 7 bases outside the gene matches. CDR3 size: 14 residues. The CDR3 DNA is TGTGCCTGGAGTCCCGACAGGGTCGGCTATGGCTACACCTTC. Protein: CAWSPDRVGYGYTF.

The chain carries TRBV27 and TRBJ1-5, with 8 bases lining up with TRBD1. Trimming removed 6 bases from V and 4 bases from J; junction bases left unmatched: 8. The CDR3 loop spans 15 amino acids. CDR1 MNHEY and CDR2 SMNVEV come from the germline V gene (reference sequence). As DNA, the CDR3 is TGTGCCAGCAGCCCAGACAGGGGAGGGAATCAGCCCCAGCATTTT. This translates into CASSPDRGGNQPQHF.

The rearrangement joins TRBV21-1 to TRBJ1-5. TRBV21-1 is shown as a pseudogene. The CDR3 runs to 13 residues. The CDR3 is CASSKGDNQPQHF. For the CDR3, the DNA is TGTGCCAGCAGCAAGGGGGACAATCAGCCCCAGCATTTT.

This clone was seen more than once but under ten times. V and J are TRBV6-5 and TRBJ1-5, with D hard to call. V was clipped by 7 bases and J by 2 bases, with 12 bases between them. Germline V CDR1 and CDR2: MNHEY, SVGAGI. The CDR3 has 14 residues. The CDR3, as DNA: TGTGCCAGCATCCCAGACGGGCGCAATCAGCCCCAGCATTTT. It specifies CASIPDGRNQPQHF.

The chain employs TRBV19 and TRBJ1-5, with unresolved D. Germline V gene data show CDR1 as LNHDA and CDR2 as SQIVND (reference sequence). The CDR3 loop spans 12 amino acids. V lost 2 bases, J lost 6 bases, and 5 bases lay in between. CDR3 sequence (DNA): TGTGCCAGTAGTATATCGGTTCAGCCCCAGCATTTT. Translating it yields CASSISVQPQHF. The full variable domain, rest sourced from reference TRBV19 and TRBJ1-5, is DGGITQSPKYLFRKEGQNVTLSCEQNLNHDAMYWYRQDPGQGLRLIYYSQIVNDFQKGDIAEGYSVSREKKESFPLTVTSAQKNPTAFYLCASSISVQPQHFGDGTRLSIL.

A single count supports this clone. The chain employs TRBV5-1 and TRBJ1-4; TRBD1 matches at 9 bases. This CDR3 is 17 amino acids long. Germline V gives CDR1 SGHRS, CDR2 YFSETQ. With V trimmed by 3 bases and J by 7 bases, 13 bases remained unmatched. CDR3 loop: CASSSSPGQGYGEKLFF. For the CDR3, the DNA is TGCGCCAGCAGCTCCTCCCCGGGACAGGGTTACGGTGAAAAACTGTTTTTT.

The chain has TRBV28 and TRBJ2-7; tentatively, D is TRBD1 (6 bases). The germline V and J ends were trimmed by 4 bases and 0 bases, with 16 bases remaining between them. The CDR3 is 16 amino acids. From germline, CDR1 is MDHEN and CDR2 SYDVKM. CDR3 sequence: CASSSRTVYYSYEQYF. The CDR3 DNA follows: TGTGCCAGCAGTTCACGGACAGTCTATTACTCCTACGAGCAGTACTTC.

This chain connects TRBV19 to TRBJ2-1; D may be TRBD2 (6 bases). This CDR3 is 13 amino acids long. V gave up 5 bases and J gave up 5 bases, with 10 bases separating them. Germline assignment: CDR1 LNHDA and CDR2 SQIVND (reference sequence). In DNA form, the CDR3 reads TGTGCCAGTAGTGTAGCGGAAAACAATGAGCAGTTCTTC. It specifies CASSVAENNEQFF.

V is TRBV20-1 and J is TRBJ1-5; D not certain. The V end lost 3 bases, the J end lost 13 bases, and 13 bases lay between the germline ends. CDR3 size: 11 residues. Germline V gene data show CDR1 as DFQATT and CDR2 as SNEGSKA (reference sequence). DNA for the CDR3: TGCAGTGCTAGTTGGGTGGTAGAACAGCATTTT. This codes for CSASWVVEQHF.

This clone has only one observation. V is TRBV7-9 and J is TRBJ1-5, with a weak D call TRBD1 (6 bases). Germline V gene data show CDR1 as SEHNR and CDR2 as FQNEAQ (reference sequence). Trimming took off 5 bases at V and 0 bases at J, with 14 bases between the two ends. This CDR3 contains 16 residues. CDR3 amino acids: CASSRMAGDSNQPQHF. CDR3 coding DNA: TGTGCCAGCAGCAGAATGGCAGGGGATAGCAATCAGCCCCAGCATTTT.

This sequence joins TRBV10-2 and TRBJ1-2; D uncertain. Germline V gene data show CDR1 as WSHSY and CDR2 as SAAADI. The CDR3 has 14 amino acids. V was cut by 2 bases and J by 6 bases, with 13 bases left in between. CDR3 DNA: TGCGCCAGCAGTGAGGACGGAGGGCTGCATGGCTACACCTTC. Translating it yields CASSEDGGLHGYTF.

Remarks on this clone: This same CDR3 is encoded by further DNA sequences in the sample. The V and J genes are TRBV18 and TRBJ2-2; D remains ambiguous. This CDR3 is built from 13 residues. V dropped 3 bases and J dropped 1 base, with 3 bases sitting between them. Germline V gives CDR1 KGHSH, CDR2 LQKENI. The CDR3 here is CASSPQNTGELFF. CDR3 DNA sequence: TGTGCCAGCTCACCTCAGAACACCGGGGAGCTGTTTTTT.

CDR3 region: CASSMWDRGGEKLFF. In DNA form, the CDR3 reads TGTGCCAGCAGCATGTGGGACAGGGGAGGTGAAAAACTGTTTTTT. The chain is built from TRBV7-3 and TRBJ1-4, with 10 bases aligning to TRBD1. The CDR3 runs to 15 residues. V lost 5 bases, J lost 7 bases, and 7 bases stayed unmatched. Germline CDR1 SGHTA, CDR2 FQGTGA.

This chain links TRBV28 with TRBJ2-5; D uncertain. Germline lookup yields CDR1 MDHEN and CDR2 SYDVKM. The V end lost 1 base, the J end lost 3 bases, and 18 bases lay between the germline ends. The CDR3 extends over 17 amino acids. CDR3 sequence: CASSLYLPATEEETQYF. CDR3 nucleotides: TGTGCCAGCAGTTTATACCTCCCCGCGACTGAGGAAGAGACCCAGTACTTC.

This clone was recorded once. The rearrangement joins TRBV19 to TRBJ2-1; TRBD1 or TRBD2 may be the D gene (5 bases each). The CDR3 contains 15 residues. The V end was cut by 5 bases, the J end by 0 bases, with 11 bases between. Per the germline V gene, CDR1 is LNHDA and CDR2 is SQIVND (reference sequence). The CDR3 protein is CASSFTGTSYNEQFF. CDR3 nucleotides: TGTGCCAGTAGTTTCACCGGGACCTCCTACAATGAGCAGTTCTTC. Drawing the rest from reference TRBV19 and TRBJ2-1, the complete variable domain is DGGITQSPKYLFRKEGQNVTLSCEQNLNHDAMYWYRQDPGQGLRLIYYSQIVNDFQKGDIAEGYSVSREKKESFPLTVTSAQKNPTAFYLCASSFTGTSYNEQFFGPGTRLTVL.

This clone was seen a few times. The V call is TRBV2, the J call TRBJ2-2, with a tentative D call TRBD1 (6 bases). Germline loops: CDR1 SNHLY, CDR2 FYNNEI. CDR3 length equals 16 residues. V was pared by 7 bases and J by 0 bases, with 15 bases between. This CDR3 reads CASTPPGTSNTGELFF. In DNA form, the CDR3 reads TGTGCCAGCACTCCCCCCGGGACATCGAACACCGGGGAGCTGTTTTTT.

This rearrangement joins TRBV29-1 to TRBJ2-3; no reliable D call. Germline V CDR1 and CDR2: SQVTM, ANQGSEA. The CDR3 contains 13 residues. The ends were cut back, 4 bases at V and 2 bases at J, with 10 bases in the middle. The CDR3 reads CSVGPRITDTQYF. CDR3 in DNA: TGCAGCGTTGGACCCAGGATCACAGATACGCAGTATTTT.

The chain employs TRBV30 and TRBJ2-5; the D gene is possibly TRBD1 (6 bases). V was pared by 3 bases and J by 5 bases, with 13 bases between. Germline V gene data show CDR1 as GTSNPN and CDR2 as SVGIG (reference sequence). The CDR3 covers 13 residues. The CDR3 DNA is TGTGCCTGGAGCAGGGGTTGGAGGGAGACCCAGTACTTC. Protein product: CAWSRGWRETQYF.

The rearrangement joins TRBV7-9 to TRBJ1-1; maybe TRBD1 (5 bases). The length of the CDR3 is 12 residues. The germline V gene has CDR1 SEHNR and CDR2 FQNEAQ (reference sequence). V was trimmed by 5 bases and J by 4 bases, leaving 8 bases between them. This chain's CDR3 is CASSQQVTEAFF. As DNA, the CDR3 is TGTGCCAGCAGCCAACAGGTCACTGAAGCTTTCTTT.